Presented here are 25 T cell receptor beta chains from one specimen sequenced in a study of blood T cell repertoires in COVID-19. The table came from immunoSEQ multiplex PCR; TCRdb's copy has only in-frame clones and leaves some out. The data hold 200,000 to 250,000 clones, with about nine tenths observed a single time. Sample: PBMCs or T cells enriched from blood (not recorded which). The receptors were sampled from a woman between 25 and 40 years old who had recovered from COVID-19.

The chain carries TRBV18 and TRBJ2-5, with 7 bases fitting TRBD1. CDR1 is KGHSH, CDR2 LQKENI, per germline. This CDR3 region has 14 residues. Losses at the gene ends were 3 bases for V and 6 bases for J; bases not matched to a gene: 7. CDR3 in DNA: TGTGCCAGCTCACCGGGACGGACAGGAAAGACCCAGTACTTC. Protein product: CASSPGRTGKTQYF.

DNA for the CDR3: TGCAGCGTTTACGGGAGGAACTATGGCTACACCTTC. It codes for CSVYGRNYGYTF. This chain joins TRBV29-1 and TRBJ1-2; D gene uncertain. CDR3 length equals 12 residues. V was shortened by 5 bases and J by 2 bases, with 9 bases between the two germline ends. Germline CDR1 SQVTM, CDR2 ANQGSEA.

This sequence joins TRBV12-5 and TRBJ1-5; D gene unclear. Per germline, CDR1 LGHNT and CDR2 FRNRAP. This CDR3 comprises 16 residues. Trimming removed 0 bases at V and 5 bases at J, with 14 bases between. The CDR3 sequence is CASGLVRGSWDQPQHF. The DNA for the CDR3 is TGTGCTAGTGGTTTGGTACGAGGGTCTTGGGATCAGCCCCAGCATTTT. Full variable domain (outside the CDR3, taken from reference TRBV12-5 and TRBJ1-5): DARVTQTPRHKVTEMGQEVTMRCQPILGHNTVFWYRQTMMQGLELLAYFRNRAPLDDSGMPKDRFSAEMPDATLATLKIQPSEPRDSAVYFCASGLVRGSWDQPQHFGDGTRLSIL.

J is TRBJ2-7 and V is TRBV19; D is unclear. CDR1 LNHDA and CDR2 SQIVND come from the germline V gene (reference sequence). This CDR3 has 14 residues. The V end lost 3 bases, the J end lost 0 bases, and 9 bases lay between the germline ends. The CDR3 bases are TGTGCCAGTAGTATTACCTTGAGCTCCTACGAGCAGTACTTC. The encoded protein is CASSITLSSYEQYF.

The chain joins TRBV6-6 to TRBJ1-1; 8 positions agree with TRBD1. CDR3 length equals 17 residues. J lost 4 bases, V lost 5 bases, and 15 bases had no gene match. Germline V gives CDR1 MNHNY, CDR2 SVGAGI (reference sequence). CDR3 in DNA: TGTGCCAGCAGTCCGACAGGGGCTTTAGAGAGGACCACTGAAGCTTTCTTT. The encoded protein is CASSPTGALERTTEAFF.

The chain is built from TRBV10-3 and TRBJ1-2, with 7 bases lining up with TRBD1. This CDR3 comprises 14 residues. V shed 2 bases, J shed 4 bases, and the junction held 4 bases outside the gene matches. In germline, CDR1 is ENHRY, CDR2 SYGVKD. The CDR3 is CAISEKRDSYGYTF. Here the CDR3 DNA reads TGTGCCATCAGTGAGAAAAGGGACAGCTATGGCTACACCTTC.

J is TRBJ1-1 and V is TRBV11-1; D is undetermined. The V and J ends lost 7 bases and 5 bases respectively, with 14 bases between them. Germline V lookup: CDR1 SGHAT, CDR2 FQDESV (reference sequence). The CDR3 is 13 amino acids. CDR3 loop: CASNRLTGTEAFF. The CDR3 region has the DNA TGTGCCAGCAATCGACTTACGGGGACTGAAGCTTTCTTT.

The J gene is TRBJ2-2, the V gene TRBV9, with a weak D call TRBD2 (6 bases). Germline assignment: CDR1 SGDLS and CDR2 YYNGEE. The CDR3 covers 14 residues. The V and J ends lost 1 base and 7 bases respectively, with 11 bases between them. CDR3 nucleotide sequence: TGTGCCAGCAGCGTATTGGACGGGGGCGGGGAGCTGTTTTTT. It encodes CASSVLDGGGELFF.

This clone was seen only a few times. The rearrangement links TRBV11-2 to TRBJ1-2; no reliable D call. The CDR3 length is 12 residues. Germline CDR1 is SGHAT and CDR2 is FQNNGV. Between the trimmed V and J ends, which lost 1 base and 8 bases, there was a span of 8 bases. CDR3 loop: CASSLAGNGYTF. The DNA for the CDR3 is TGTGCCAGCAGCTTAGCGGGGAACGGCTACACCTTC.

The chain has TRBV7-3 and TRBJ1-2; maybe TRBD1 (6 bases). CDR3 length: 17 residues. Trimming pared 2 bases from V and 8 bases from J, leaving 24 bases between. Germline V gives CDR1 SGHTA, CDR2 FQGTGA. CDR3 loop: CASSLGGDTATRDGYTF. The CDR3 DNA reads TGTGCCAGCAGCTTAGGGGGCGACACGGCTACCAGAGACGGCTACACCTTC.

This clone was detected only once. The J gene is TRBJ1-1, the V gene TRBV11-3; weak D call: TRBD1 (6 bases). CDR3 length: 14 residues. Germline CDR1 reads SGHNT; CDR2 reads YENEEA. V gave up 6 bases and J gave up 1 base, with 12 bases separating them. This CDR3 is CASSRGGENTEAFF. The CDR3 DNA reads as TGTGCCAGCAGTAGGGGGGGTGAGAACACTGAAGCTTTCTTT.

This sequence joins TRBV29-1 and TRBJ2-7, with D possibly TRBD2 on 5 matching bases. The CDR3 has 15 amino acids. Looked up from germline, CDR1 is SQVTM and CDR2 is ANQGSEA. V was cut by 1 base and J by 0 bases, with 13 bases left in between. DNA for the CDR3: TGCAGCGTTGAAGCCCCCCTTCGGGGCTCCTACGAGCAGTACTTC. Amino acid sequence: CSVEAPLRGSYEQYF.

The chain joins TRBV19 to TRBJ1-5, with 7 bases aligning to TRBD1. CDR1 is LNHDA and CDR2 is SQIVND in the germline V gene (reference sequence). This CDR3 region has 14 residues. Unmatched junction bases numbered 3, after V lost 6 bases and J lost 1 base. CDR3 sequence: CASRPTGSNQPQHF. CDR3 nucleotides: TGTGCCAGTAGGCCGACAGGGAGCAATCAGCCCCAGCATTTT. Looking up the rest from reference TRBV19 and TRBJ1-5 gives the full variable domain: DGGITQSPKYLFRKEGQNVTLSCEQNLNHDAMYWYRQDPGQGLRLIYYSQIVNDFQKGDIAEGYSVSREKKESFPLTVTSAQKNPTAFYLCASRPTGSNQPQHFGDGTRLSIL.

The chain employs TRBV7-3 and TRBJ1-1, with 7 bases lining up with TRBD1. The V gene's germline CDR1 is SGHTA and CDR2 FQGTGA. The CDR3 loop spans 16 amino acids. The V gene end was trimmed by 0 bases and the J gene end by 2 bases; junction bases not matched to a gene: 6. The CDR3 DNA is TGTGCCAGCAGCTTAACTCTGACAGGGCGAAACACTGAAGCTTTCTTT. This sequence encodes CASSLTLTGRNTEAFF. The whole variable domain, filled in from reference TRBV7-3 and TRBJ1-1, reads GAGVSQTPSNKVTEKGKYVELRCDPISGHTALYWYRQSLGQGPEFLIYFQGTGAADDSGLPNDRFFAVRPEGSVSTLKIQRTERGDSAVYLCASSLTLTGRNTEAFFGQGTRLTVV.

This rearrangement joins TRBV27 to TRBJ2-3, with 7 nucleotides matching TRBD2. CDR3 length: 15 amino acids. CDR1 is MNHEY, CDR2 SMNVEV, per germline (reference sequence). After removal of 3 bases from V and 3 bases from J, the junction contained 6 bases not matched to a gene. The CDR3 DNA follows: TGTGCCAGCAGTTTCCAGGGAGGGGATACAGATACGCAGTATTTT. Residues: CASSFQGGDTDTQYF.

This sequence joins TRBV10-3 and TRBJ1-1, with 8 bases identical to TRBD1. The V and J ends lost 5 bases and 4 bases, in that order; junction bases with no gene match: 6. This CDR3 contains 14 residues. The germline CDR1 and CDR2 sequences are ENHRY and SYGVKD. CDR3 in DNA: TGTGCCATCAGTCCACAGGGGGGCGGCACTGAAGCTTTCTTT. This translates into CAISPQGGGTEAFF.

This chain connects TRBV6-1 to TRBJ1-4; 11 bases map to TRBD1. The CDR3 sequence is 18 residues long. The V and J ends lost 2 bases and 4 bases, in that order; junction bases with no gene match: 9. Germline V CDR1 and CDR2: MNHNS, SASEGT. CDR3 DNA: TGTGCCAGCAGTGAATGGTGGGACAGGGGGAGGCGTAATGAAAAACTGTTTTTT. Its protein product is CASSEWWDRGRRNEKLFF.

The chain has TRBV18 and TRBJ2-1, with TRBD2 identical over 7 bases. CDR3 length: 15 residues. V lost 5 bases to trimming and J lost 2 bases; unmatched junction nucleotides: 6. Germline values: CDR1 KGHSH, CDR2 LQKENI. The CDR3 region has the DNA TGTGCCAGCTCATTTAGCGGGTTCGCCTACAATGAGCAGTTCTTC. Translation: CASSFSGFAYNEQFF.

The V call is TRBV29-1, the J call TRBJ1-2; D uncertain. Germline V gene sequence: CDR1 SQVTM, CDR2 ANQGSEA. CDR3 size: 13 residues. V was shortened by 4 bases and J by 4 bases, with 13 bases between the two germline ends. The CDR3 loop is CSVAAVGSYGYTF. The CDR3 nucleotides are TGCAGCGTTGCAGCGGTTGGGAGCTATGGCTACACCTTC.

This chain uses TRBV5-1 with TRBJ1-4, with 7 nucleotides matching TRBD1. This CDR3 spans 14 amino acids. The trim removed 4 bases at V and 4 bases at J, leaving 4 bases unmatched. The germline gives CDR1 SGHRS, CDR2 YFSETQ. In nucleotides, the CDR3 is TGCGCCAGCAGCCTCGGGACAGTTAATGAAAAACTGTTTTTT. Translating it yields CASSLGTVNEKLFF.

The V and J genes are TRBV2 and TRBJ1-3; D might be TRBD1 (6 bases). The germline V gene has CDR1 SNHLY and CDR2 FYNNEI. The germline V and J ends were trimmed by 4 bases and 4 bases, with 11 bases remaining between them. This CDR3 is built from 14 residues. CDR3 nucleotides: TGTGCCAGCAGTGCACAGGGATCCGGAAACACCATATATTTT. Protein sequence: CASSAQGSGNTIYF.

This CDR3 reads CASSPGTGPYNEQFF. The CDR3 bases are TGTGCCAGCTCACCGGGGACAGGCCCTTACAATGAGCAGTTCTTC. The V call is TRBV18, the J call TRBJ2-1, with 8 bases that match TRBD1. From germline, CDR1 is KGHSH and CDR2 LQKENI. V was clipped by 3 bases and J by 4 bases; unmatched bases: 5. The CDR3 sequence is 15 residues long.

This clone was counted once. The chain uses TRBV11-2 and TRBJ1-1, with no clear D. The CDR3 has 13 residues. V lost 3 bases and J lost 1, with 6 bases in between. The germline CDR1 and CDR2 sequences are SGHAT and FQNNGV. The CDR3 reads CASSFGENTEAFF. The CDR3 DNA follows: TGTGCCAGCAGCTTCGGAGAGAACACTGAAGCTTTCTTT.

V and J are TRBV19 and TRBJ1-1; D is unclear. The CDR3 extends over 11 amino acids. V lost 3 bases and J lost 4, with 3 bases in between. Germline CDR1 reads LNHDA; CDR2 reads SQIVND (reference sequence). The CDR3, as DNA: TGTGCCAGTAGTATCGTCACTGAAGCTTTCTTT. This translates into CASSIVTEAFF.

The chain has TRBV4-1 and TRBJ1-1; D gene uncertain. V lost 3 bases and J 7 bases, leaving 6 bases between the germline ends. This CDR3 is built from 11 residues. Germline V gene lookup returns CDR1 MGHRA and CDR2 YSYEKL. The CDR3 loop is CASSQGNEAFF. As DNA, the CDR3 is TGCGCCAGCAGCCAGGGCAATGAAGCTTTCTTT.